The 23 T cell receptor beta chains below were found in one sample sequenced in a study of blood T cells in healthy people across ages. The authors ran a second PCR of about 6 to 11 cycles using a sample-barcoded 5' primer and a J-beta primer mix. TCRdb itself ran the 5' RACE reads through MiXCR, one entry per CDR3 protein. This sample has about 630,000 distinct CDR3 sequences, with approximately 21% found just once. Material: blood. Receptors originate from a man aged 65 to 79 in good health.

The chain couples TRBV20-1 to TRBJ2-7; D call uncertain. Trimming shortened V by 3 bases and J by 3 bases, and 6 bases separated the two germline ends. The CDR3 sequence is 11 residues long. Looked up from germline, CDR1 is DFQATT and CDR2 is SNEGSKA (reference sequence). CDR3 protein: CSASGVYEQYF. For the CDR3, the DNA is TGCAGTGCTAGTGGGGTCTACGAGCAGTACTTC.

The gene calls are TRBV20-1 and TRBJ2-3; possibly TRBD1 or TRBD2 for D (5 bases each). Trimming removed 6 bases at V and 0 bases at J, with 16 bases between. The CDR3 runs 15 residues. Germline-derived CDR1 and CDR2 are DFQATT and SNEGSKA (reference sequence). CDR3: CSALRGRPSTDTQYF. The DNA for the CDR3 is TGCAGTGCACTCCGGGGCAGGCCTAGCACAGATACGCAGTATTTT.

Only a few counts were recorded for this clonotype. This rearrangement joins TRBV10-3 to TRBJ2-5; possible D gene TRBD2, 5 bases. Trimming took off 6 bases at V and 3 bases at J, with 17 bases between the two ends. The CDR3 is made up of 15 amino acids. Germline values: CDR1 ENHRY, CDR2 SYGVKD. CDR3 in DNA: TGTGCCATCAGGGGCCTTCTAGCAGGCGAAGAGACCCAGTACTTC. Translation: CAIRGLLAGEETQYF.

A remark on this clonotype: A single base separates this from a much larger clone, so it may be a read error. This chain connects TRBV29-1 to TRBJ2-4; D gene unclear. The length of the CDR3 is 10 residues. Germline V gives CDR1 SQVTM, CDR2 ANQGSEA. The chain's CDR3 is CGVDSQSQYF. In nucleotides, the CDR3 is TGCGGCGTTGACTCACAGAGCCAGTACTTC.

This rearrangement joins TRBV20-1 to TRBJ2-4, with D possibly being TRBD2 (5 bases). Per germline, CDR1 DFQATT and CDR2 SNEGSKA (reference sequence). V lost 4 bases to trimming and J lost 1 base, with 14 bases between them. The CDR3 contains 15 residues. The CDR3 loop is CSATTNLKAKNIQYF. CDR3 bases: TGCAGTGCTACGACTAACCTTAAGGCCAAAAACATTCAGTACTTC.

The V gene is TRBV29-1, the J gene TRBJ2-3; 11 bases are a match to TRBD2. The CDR3 totals 16 residues. CDR1 and CDR2 (germline): SQVTM, ANQGSEA. V lost 5 bases and J lost 1; bases outside the gene matches: 8. The CDR3 DNA reads as TGCAGCGTTCGAAGGCTAGCGGGAGGCGGCACAGATACGCAGTATTTT. As protein: CSVRRLAGGGTDTQYF.

This clonotype was recorded a few times. The chain combines TRBV6-2 or TRBV6-3 with TRBJ1-6; no definite D call. The germline gives CDR1 MNHEY, CDR2 SVGEGT. Trimming cost V 5 bases and J 8 bases, with 7 bases left between them. CDR3 length equals 12 residues. The CDR3, as DNA: TGTGCCAGCAGTGGACCATATTCACCCCTCCACTTT. Translation: CASSGPYSPLHF.

The rearrangement joins TRBV20-1 to TRBJ2-1; 8 nucleotides align to TRBD2. The V gene's germline CDR1 is DFQATT and CDR2 SNEGSKA (reference sequence). V gave up 6 bases and J gave up 6 bases; unmatched junction bases: 10. This CDR3 comprises 14 residues. The CDR3 here is CSAPRSGRGNEQFF. In DNA, the CDR3 is TGCAGTGCCCCCAGGAGCGGGAGAGGCAATGAGCAGTTCTTC.

The V gene is TRBV5-1, the J gene TRBJ2-3, with 8 bases identical to TRBD2. V shed 4 bases and J 7 bases; nucleotides not matched to a gene: 2. The length of the CDR3 is 12 residues. The V gene's germline CDR1 is SGHRS and CDR2 YFSETQ. The CDR3 is CASSPGGYTQYF. In nucleotides, the CDR3 is TGCGCCAGCAGCCCGGGGGGGTATACGCAGTATTTT.

The rearrangement joins TRBV20-1 to TRBJ2-5; 7 nucleotides line up with TRBD1. CDR1 and CDR2 from the germline V gene are DFQATT and SNEGSKA (reference sequence). The CDR3 is 15 amino acids. Germline trimming cut 6 bases from V and 1 base from J; bases unmatched to any gene: 11. The DNA for the CDR3 is TGCAGTGCACAGACAGGGCTCGTGGTCCAAGAGACCCAGTACTTC. Translation: CSAQTGLVVQETQYF.

The chain recombines TRBV6-6 with TRBJ1-2, with D hard to call. V was shortened by 6 bases and J by 4 bases, with 21 bases between the two germline ends. The CDR3 spans 16 residues. The germline V gene encodes CDR1 MNHNY and CDR2 SVGAGI (reference sequence). CDR3 DNA: TGTGCCAGCAGCAATCATTTAGCGGAGGTCGGCTATGGCTACACCTTC. Its translation: CASSNHLAEVGYGYTF.

The V gene is TRBV6-5, the J gene TRBJ2-5; D unresolved. V dropped 0 bases and J dropped 2 bases, with 13 bases sitting between them. Germline V gene sequence: CDR1 MNHEY, CDR2 SVGAGI. This CDR3 spans 16 amino acids. CDR3 amino acids: CASSYSLGQTQETQYF. CDR3 nucleotides: TGTGCCAGCAGTTACTCGCTGGGTCAGACACAAGAGACCCAGTACTTC.

Remarks on this clonotype: One end of the junction varies from germline; a read error may be responsible. The chain recombines TRBV18 with TRBJ1-2; tentatively, D is TRBD1 (6 bases). Germline CDR1 reads KGHSH; CDR2 reads LQKENI. The CDR3 has 16 amino acids. The CDR3 nucleotides are TGTACCAGCTCACCATACAGGGCAGGGGAGGCCTATGGCTACACCTTC. It is translated as CTSSPYRAGEAYGYTF. The full variable domain, completed using reference TRBV18 and TRBJ1-2, is NAGVMQNPRHLVRRRGQEARLRCSPMKGHSHVYWYRQLPEEGLKFMVYLQKENIIDESGMPKERFSAEFPKEGPSILRIQQVVRGDSAAYFCTSSPYRAGEAYGYTFGSGTRLTVV.

J is TRBJ2-5 and V is TRBV12-3 or TRBV12-4; 10 positions match TRBD2. This CDR3 has 15 amino acids. With 3 bases clipped from V and 2 bases from J, the junction kept 3 bases outside the gene matches. This chain's CDR3 is CASSFTSGDQETQYF. DNA for the CDR3: TGTGCCAGCAGTTTTACTAGCGGGGATCAAGAGACCCAGTACTTC.

This clonotype appeared many times. The V and J genes are TRBV20-1 and TRBJ2-2; perhaps TRBD1 as D (7 bases). Deletions cut 0 bases from V and 7 bases from J, with 15 bases between. Germline CDR1 is DFQATT and CDR2 is SNEGSKA (reference sequence). The CDR3 consists of 15 residues. The CDR3 coding sequence is TGCAGTGCTAGAGATCCGGTCCAGGGGGGCGGGGAGCTGTTTTTT. It codes for CSARDPVQGGGELFF.

This clonotype has just a few counts. The chain links TRBV27 to TRBJ2-1; D perhaps matches TRBD2 (5 bases). The end of the DNA fits TRBJ2-7 better, so the J call may be wrong. The CDR3 has 15 residues. Germline-derived CDR1 and CDR2 are MNHEY and SMNVEV (reference sequence). The CDR3 region has the DNA TGTGCCAGCAGTTTCAATGGCGGGTCCTCCTACGAGCAGTACTTC. Amino acid sequence: CASSFNGGSSYEQYF.

In its sample, this clonotype was seen a few times. This chain's CDR3 is CASSLPGQYNEQFF. The CDR3 DNA is TGTGCCAGCAGTCTACCGGGACAATACAATGAGCAGTTCTTC. The rearrangement links TRBV28 to TRBJ2-7, with D tentatively TRBD1 (6 bases). The end of the DNA fits TRBJ2-1 better, so the J call may be wrong. The CDR3 is 14 amino acids. Germline CDR1 reads MDHEN; CDR2 reads SYDVKM.

This rearrangement joins TRBV5-1 to TRBJ2-2, with D possibly being TRBD2 (6 bases). This CDR3 has 16 residues. V lost 4 bases and J lost 3, with 16 bases in between. The germline CDR1 and CDR2 sequences are SGHRS and YFSETQ. The DNA of the CDR3 is TGCGCCAGCAGCCCAATGGCGGGGCATGACACCGGGGAGCTGTTTTTT. As protein: CASSPMAGHDTGELFF.

The gene calls are TRBV3-1 and TRBJ2-4; 8 bases map to TRBD1. The CDR3 is 14 residues long. V trimming: 3 bases; J trimming: 8 bases; junction bases outside the gene matches: 6. Germline V gene lookup returns CDR1 LGHDT and CDR2 YNNKEL (reference sequence). DNA for the CDR3: TGTGCCAGCAGCCACTCAGGGGGCTTGGACATTCAGTACTTC. Protein sequence: CASSHSGGLDIQYF.

This chain uses TRBV28 with TRBJ2-4; D not certain. Trimming shortened V by 2 bases and J by 3 bases, and 8 bases separated the two germline ends. The CDR3 is made up of 14 amino acids. In germline, CDR1 is MDHEN, CDR2 SYDVKM. DNA of the CDR3: TGTGCCAGCAGTTTACCTAACGGCAAAAACATTCAGTACTTC. Its translation is CASSLPNGKNIQYF.

In its sample, this clonotype was seen many times. The CDR3 DNA reads TGTGCCGAACGACTAAGATGGGGGCATATGGGGAATTCACCCCTCCACTTT. Amino acid sequence: CAERLRWGHMGNSPLHF. This rearrangement joins TRBV28 to TRBJ1-6; D may be TRBD1 (6 bases). V was pared by 11 bases and J by 7 bases, with 27 bases between. Germline CDR1 is MDHEN and CDR2 is SYDVKM. The CDR3 length is 17 residues.

The V and J genes are TRBV7-2 and TRBJ2-3; D uncertain. The ends were cut back, 7 bases at V and 6 bases at J, with 11 bases in the middle. The germline V gene encodes CDR1 SGHTA and CDR2 FQGNSA. The CDR3 has 12 amino acids. CDR3 amino acids: CASTRPGDTQYF. For the CDR3, the DNA is TGTGCCAGCACGCGACCTGGGGATACGCAGTATTTT.

This clonotype occurred a few times. The chain couples TRBV6-5 to TRBJ1-1, with no clear D. The CDR3 is 13 residues long. Germline CDR1 reads MNHEY; CDR2 reads SVGAGI. The V end was cut by 6 bases, the J end by 1 base, with 9 bases between. The CDR3 loop is CASSLTWNTEAFF. The CDR3 bases are TGTGCCAGCAGCCTGACATGGAACACTGAAGCTTTCTTT.